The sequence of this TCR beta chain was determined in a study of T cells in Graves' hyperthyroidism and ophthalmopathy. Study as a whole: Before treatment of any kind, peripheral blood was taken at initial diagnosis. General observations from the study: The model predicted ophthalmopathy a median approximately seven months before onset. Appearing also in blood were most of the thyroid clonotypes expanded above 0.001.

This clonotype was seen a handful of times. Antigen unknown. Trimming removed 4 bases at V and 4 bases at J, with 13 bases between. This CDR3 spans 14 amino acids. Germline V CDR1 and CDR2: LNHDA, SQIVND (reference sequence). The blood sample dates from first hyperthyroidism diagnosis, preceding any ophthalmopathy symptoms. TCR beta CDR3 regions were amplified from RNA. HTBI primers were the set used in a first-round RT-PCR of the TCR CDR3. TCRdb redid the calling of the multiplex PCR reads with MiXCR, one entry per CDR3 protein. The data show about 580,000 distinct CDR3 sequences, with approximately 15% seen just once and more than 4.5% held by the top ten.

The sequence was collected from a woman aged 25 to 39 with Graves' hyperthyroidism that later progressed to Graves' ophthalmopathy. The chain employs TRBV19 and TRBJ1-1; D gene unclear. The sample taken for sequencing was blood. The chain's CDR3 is CASSNFAETTEAFF. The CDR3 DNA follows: TGTGCCAGTAGTAACTTCGCAGAAACCACTGAAGCTTTCTTT.